This T cell receptor beta chain was recorded in a study of shared T cell receptors in the human thymus. Repertoires were generated with immunoSEQ multiplex PCR, while TCRdb's copy carries only in-frame clones and drops some. The sample shows about 660,000 clones, 88% of them seen only once. These same data were also listed under a study on human thymus T cells. This second study notes: Having corrective surgery for congenital heart defects, healthy Finnish infants were the ones who donated. The source of the thymus tissue was resections taken during corrective heart surgery.

The sequencing input was thymocytes. The sequence was collected from a boy in the first two years of life with a congenital heart defect.

This chain's CDR3 is CASSFAARGYNEQFF. The CDR3 nucleotides read TGTGCCAGCAGCTTTGCGGCCAGAGGATACAATGAGCAGTTCTTC. This chain joins TRBV12-1 and TRBJ2-1; no DNA check was done on the table's D call, TRBD2. TRBV12-1 is classified as a pseudogene. This CDR3 region has 15 residues.